This T cell receptor (beta chain) derives from a study of cytomegalovirus exposure and HLA in healthy donors. The primer mix had 60 Vbeta and 13 Jbeta primers. Profiled with immunoSEQ multiplex PCR; TCRdb holds only in-frame clones, not every one. The data contain about 65,000 clones, approximately 82% of them seen just once; the ten biggest clones take up approximately 2.9%. The CDR3 runs 15 residues. V was shortened by 7 bases and J by 8 bases, with 23 bases between the two germline ends. The V gene's germline CDR1 is MDHEN and CDR2 SYDVKM. This clonotype was sampled from a girl under 18 in good health and CMV-seropositive. The gene calls are TRBV28 and TRBJ1-2, with no clear D. The sequenced sample was PBMCs. CDR3 sequence: CASNTPGSSYQGYTF. As DNA, the CDR3 is TGTGCCAGCAATACACCGGGATCCTCTTATCAGGGCTACACCTTC.